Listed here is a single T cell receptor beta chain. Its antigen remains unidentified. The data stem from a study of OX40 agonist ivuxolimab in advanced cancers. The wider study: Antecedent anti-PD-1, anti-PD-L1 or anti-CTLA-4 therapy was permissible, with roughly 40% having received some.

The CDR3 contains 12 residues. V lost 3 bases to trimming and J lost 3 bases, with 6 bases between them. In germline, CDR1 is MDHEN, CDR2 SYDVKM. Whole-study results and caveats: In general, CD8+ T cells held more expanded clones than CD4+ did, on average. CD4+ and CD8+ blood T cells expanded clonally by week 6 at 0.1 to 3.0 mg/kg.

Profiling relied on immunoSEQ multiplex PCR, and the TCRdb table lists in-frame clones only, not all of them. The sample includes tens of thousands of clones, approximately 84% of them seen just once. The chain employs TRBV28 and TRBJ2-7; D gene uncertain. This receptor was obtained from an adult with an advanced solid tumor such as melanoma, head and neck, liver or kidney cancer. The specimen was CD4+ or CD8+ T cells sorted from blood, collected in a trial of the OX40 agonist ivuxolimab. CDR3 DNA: TGTGCCAGCAGTTTGTTCAGCTACGAGCAGTACTTC. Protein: CASSLFSYEQYF.